This T cell receptor (beta chain) comes out of a study of cytomegalovirus exposure and HLA in healthy donors. Whole-study results and caveats: Earlier results showed most TCR beta V segments being productive about 90% or about 30% of the time. In a later analysis, several top co-occurrence clusters appeared linked to parvovirus B19, influenza, CMV and Epstein-Barr virus.

Primers for the PCR totalled 60 Vbeta and 13 Jbeta. Here immunoSEQ multiplex PCR was the method, and the copy in TCRdb shows in-frame clones only, minus some. The sample shows roughly 120,000 clones, 74% of them seen only once. Germline CDR1 reads SGHTS; CDR2 reads YDEGEE. Trimming shortened V by 9 bases and J by 8 bases, and 15 bases separated the two germline ends. There are 12 residues in the CDR3. This clone appeared a few times. No antigen is known for it. This receptor was identified in a woman aged 45-65 years in good health and CMV-seropositive. The sequenced sample was PBMCs. The chain has TRBV5-8 and TRBJ2-1; D not certain. CDR3 DNA: TGTGCCACCCACCTGGGTCTAGATGAGCAGTTCTTC. Translation: CATHLGLDEQFF.